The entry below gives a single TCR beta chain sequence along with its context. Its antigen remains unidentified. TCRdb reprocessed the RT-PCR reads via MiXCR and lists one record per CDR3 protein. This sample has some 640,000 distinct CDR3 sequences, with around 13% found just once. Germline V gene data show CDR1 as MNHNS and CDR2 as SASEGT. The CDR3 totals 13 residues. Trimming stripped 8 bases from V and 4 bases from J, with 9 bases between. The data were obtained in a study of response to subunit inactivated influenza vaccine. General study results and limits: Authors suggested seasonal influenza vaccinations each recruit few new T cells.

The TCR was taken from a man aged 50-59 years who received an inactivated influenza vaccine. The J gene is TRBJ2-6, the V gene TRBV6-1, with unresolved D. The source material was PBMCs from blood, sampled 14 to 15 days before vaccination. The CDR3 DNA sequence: TGTGCCAGCTTCCGTCTAGGGGCCAACGTCCTGACTTTC. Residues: CASFRLGANVLTF.